The rows below give T cell receptor beta chains drawn from one sample of a study of CD8+ T cells in alopecia areata. Assay: immunoSEQ multiplex PCR; the TCRdb copy retains only in-frame clones and omits some. The sample consists of some 170,000 clones, about three fifths of them appearing once. Sequenced here: CD4+ T cells sorted from blood, sampled at approximately week 61, from a patient treated with tofacitinib. The receptors here all came from a human donor with alopecia areata. Each CDR3 is given with its conserved first and last residue. D genes are given only for firm matches. A row's size may be missing; if present it is once, few, many or a size class.

CASSSGQVSSYEQYF TGTGCCAGCAGCTCGGGACAGGTGAGCTCCTACGAGCAGTACTTC - TRBJ2-7 TRBD1 TRBV7-9
CASSLVSLSYEQYF TGCGCCAGCAGCTTAGTAAGCCTCTCCTACGAGCAGTACTTC - TRBJ2-7 - TRBV5-1
CASSPRGGGKSYEQYF TGTGCCAGCAGCCCAAGGGGGGGCGGGAAGTCCTACGAGCAGTACTTC - TRBJ2-7 - TRBV9
CASRSFSETQYF TGTGCCAGCAGATCGTTCTCGGAGACCCAGTACTTC - TRBJ2-5 - TRBV7-2
CSASDRDGNTIYF TGCAGCGCCTCCGACAGGGACGGAAACACCATATATTTT - TRBJ1-3 TRBD1 TRBV29-1
CASSNSYEQYF TGCGCCAGCAGCAATTCCTACGAGCAGTACTTC - TRBJ2-7 - TRBV5-1
CASSQFPPTGQDSPLHF TGCGCCAGCAGTCAATTCCCCCCGACAGGTCAGGATTCACCCCTCCACTTT few TRBJ1-6 - TRBV23-1
CASSQRGAQPQHF TGTGCCAGTAGTCAACGGGGGGCGCAGCCCCAGCATTTT - TRBJ1-5 - TRBV19
CASSLEQGAKTQYF TGTGCCAGCAGCCTAGAGCAGGGGGCCAAGACCCAGTACTTC many TRBJ2-5 TRBD1 TRBV7-9
CSARARADTQYF TGCAGCGCCCGAGCCCGCGCAGATACGCAGTATTTT - TRBJ2-3 - TRBV29-1
CASSQEYLGGNIQYF TGTGCCAGCAGCCAAGAATATTTGGGGGGAAACATTCAGTACTTC - TRBJ2-4 - TRBV4-2
CASSVRQAKGEQFF TGTGCCAGCAGCGTACGTCAGGCAAAAGGGGAGCAGTTCTTC once TRBJ2-1 - TRBV9
CASSQEVTREQYF TGTGCCAGCAGCCAAGAAGTCACCCGGGAGCAGTACTTC - TRBJ2-7 - TRBV4-2
CASSQGQGMKHEQYF TGTGCCAGCAGCCAAGGGCAGGGAATGAAACACGAGCAGTACTTC - TRBJ2-7 - TRBV6-5
CSVRSGGANVLTF TGCAGCGTTAGGTCAGGTGGGGCCAACGTCCTGACTTTC few TRBJ2-6 - TRBV29-1
CASSLGSYNSPLHF TGTGCCAGCAGCCTCGGGTCCTATAATTCACCCCTCCACTTT few TRBJ1-6 - TRBV14
CASGPGTSGRNIQYF TGTGCTAGTGGTCCGGGAACTAGCGGTAGGAACATTCAGTACTTC - TRBJ2-4 TRBD2 TRBV12-5
CASSQADGLSNQPQHF TGTGCCAGCAGCCAGGCCGACGGACTTAGCAATCAGCCCCAGCATTTT many TRBJ1-5 - TRBV7-8
CASSFGGFSGNTGELFF TGCGCCAGCAGTTTCGGGGGCTTCAGTGGAAACACCGGGGAGCTGTTTTTT - TRBJ2-2 - TRBV23-1
CASSLGQGLDTGELFF TGCGCCAGCAGCTTGGGGCAGGGACTGGACACCGGGGAGCTGTTTTTT - TRBJ2-2 - TRBV5-1
CAWSVEGVREKLFF TGTGCCTGGAGTGTAGAGGGGGTTCGAGAAAAACTGTTTTTT - TRBJ1-4 - TRBV30
CASQGGVTHQPQHF TGTGCCAGTCAAGGAGGGGTAACCCATCAGCCCCAGCATTTT - TRBJ1-5 - TRBV19
CASSFITGSEKLFF TGTGCCAGCAGCTTTATCACAGGGAGTGAAAAACTGTTTTTT - TRBJ1-4 - TRBV13
CASGLDLLRSSYEQYF TGTGCTAGTGGTTTGGACCTACTAAGGAGCTCCTACGAGCAGTACTTC - TRBJ2-7 - TRBV12-5